One and the same sample provided the 9 T cell receptor beta chains below, sequenced in a study of T cells in Graves' hyperthyroidism and ophthalmopathy (dated by TCRdb to the late 2010s). The protocol used for the library was multiplex PCR. Sequencing took place on an Illumina HiSeq 2000. TCR beta CDR3 regions were amplified from RNA transcripts. For the first round of RT-PCR on the TCR CDR3, the HTBI primer set was used together with the Qiagen OneStep RT-PCR kit. TCRdb trimmed public reads at Q25 via fastp, called clones via MiXCR and kept in-frame beta chains. Here each entry gathers all rows of one CDR3 protein and keeps the most common genes and DNA. For this sample the table gives 500,000 to 650,000 distinct CDR3 sequences, of which 14% were detected only once. More than 11% of the sample lies in the top ten. Sequenced material: blood. These receptors all come from a woman aged 40 to 50 with Graves' hyperthyroidism.

The gene calls are TRBV6-1 and TRBJ2-3, with 10 positions matching TRBD2. The ends lost 4 bases at V and 6 bases at J; junction bases unmatched: 4. CDR1 is MNHNS and CDR2 is SASEGT in the germline V gene. The CDR3 length is 14 residues. The CDR3 region is CASSGAGGLDTQYF. For the CDR3, the DNA is TGTGCCAGCAGTGGAGCGGGAGGGTTGGATACGCAGTATTTT.

This clonotype was recorded at least ten times. This chain links TRBV11-1 with TRBJ2-1; 7 bases align to TRBD2. The CDR3 extends over 17 amino acids. Germline V gives CDR1 SGHAT, CDR2 FQDESV (reference sequence). V was pared by 5 bases and J by 5 bases, with 15 bases of the junction left unmatched. CDR3 sequence reads: CASSEGAGANPNNEQFF. CDR3 DNA: TGTGCCAGCAGCGAAGGGGCGGGAGCGAACCCAAACAATGAGCAGTTCTTC.

This clonotype has at least ten counts. CDR3 in DNA: TGTGCCAGCAGTGCTCCCGGGACTAGCGGGAAGGGCGGGGAGCTGTTTTTT. This translates into CASSAPGTSGKGGELFF. The rearrangement joins TRBV6-1 to TRBJ2-2; TRBD2 matches at 13 bases. From germline, CDR1 is MNHNS and CDR2 SASEGT. V lost 4 bases and J lost 7; bases outside the gene matches: 9. This CDR3 region has 17 residues.

This clonotype was counted many times. The genes are TRBV3-1 and TRBJ2-1; D could derive from TRBD1 or TRBD2 (5 bases each). CDR1 and CDR2 from the germline V gene are LGHDT and YNNKEL (reference sequence). V dropped 3 bases and J dropped 3 bases, with 15 bases sitting between them. This CDR3 has 16 amino acids. The CDR3 loop reads CASSQDTREDYNEQFF. The CDR3 nucleotides are TGTGCCAGCAGCCAGGACACTAGGGAAGACTACAATGAGCAGTTCTTC.

This clonotype was detected many times. This chain joins TRBV5-1 and TRBJ1-5; 8 nucleotides align to TRBD1. In germline, CDR1 is SGHRS, CDR2 YFSETQ. The CDR3 length is 15 residues. Losses at the gene ends were 0 bases for V and 4 bases for J; bases not matched to a gene: 3. CDR3 in DNA: TGCGCCAGCAGCTTGGGACAGGGGCTTAATCAGCCCCAGCATTTT. As protein: CASSLGQGLNQPQHF.

The chain recombines TRBV9 with TRBJ2-7; D gene uncertain. Trimming shortened V by 3 bases and J by 6 bases, and 16 bases separated the two germline ends. The germline CDR1 and CDR2 sequences are SGDLS and YYNGEE. This CDR3 comprises 14 residues. CDR3 region: CASSEGPSRGEQYF. DNA for the CDR3: TGTGCCAGCAGCGAAGGCCCTTCCAGAGGCGAGCAGTACTTC. The full variable domain, with the rest looked up from reference TRBV9 and TRBJ2-7, is DSGVTQTPKHLITATGQRVTLRCSPRSGDLSVYWYQQSLDQGLQFLIQYYNGEERAKGNILERFSAQQFPDLHSELNLSSLELGDSALYFCASSEGPSRGEQYFGPGTRLTVT.

Only a few counts were recorded for this clonotype. The chain recombines TRBV11-1 with TRBJ2-3; D is possibly TRBD1 (6 bases). Germline-derived CDR1 and CDR2 are SGHAT and FQDESV (reference sequence). The V end was cut by 5 bases, the J end by 3 bases, with 15 bases between. The CDR3 sequence is 15 residues long. CDR3 loop: CASSLFRGRTDTQYF. CDR3 DNA sequence: TGTGCCAGCAGCCTTTTCAGGGGAAGGACAGATACGCAGTATTTT.

Ten or more counts support this clonotype. This chain connects TRBV27 to TRBJ2-7; D perhaps matches TRBD2 (5 bases). The CDR3 loop spans 13 amino acids. Looked up from germline, CDR1 is MNHEY and CDR2 is SMNVEV (reference sequence). V was clipped by 6 bases and J by 8 bases, with 17 bases between them. CDR3 region: CASRSGLSRQQYF. In DNA, the CDR3 is TGTGCCAGCAGATCCGGACTGAGTCGTCAGCAGTACTTC.

At least ten counts were recorded for this clonotype. The V call is TRBV18, the J call TRBJ2-7; D is unclear. V lost 3 bases to trimming and J lost 6 bases, with 12 bases between them. CDR3 length: 13 amino acids. In germline, CDR1 is KGHSH, CDR2 LQKENI. The CDR3 loop is CASSPVQDGEQYF. The CDR3 nucleotides read TGTGCCAGCTCACCGGTTCAGGACGGCGAGCAGTACTTC.